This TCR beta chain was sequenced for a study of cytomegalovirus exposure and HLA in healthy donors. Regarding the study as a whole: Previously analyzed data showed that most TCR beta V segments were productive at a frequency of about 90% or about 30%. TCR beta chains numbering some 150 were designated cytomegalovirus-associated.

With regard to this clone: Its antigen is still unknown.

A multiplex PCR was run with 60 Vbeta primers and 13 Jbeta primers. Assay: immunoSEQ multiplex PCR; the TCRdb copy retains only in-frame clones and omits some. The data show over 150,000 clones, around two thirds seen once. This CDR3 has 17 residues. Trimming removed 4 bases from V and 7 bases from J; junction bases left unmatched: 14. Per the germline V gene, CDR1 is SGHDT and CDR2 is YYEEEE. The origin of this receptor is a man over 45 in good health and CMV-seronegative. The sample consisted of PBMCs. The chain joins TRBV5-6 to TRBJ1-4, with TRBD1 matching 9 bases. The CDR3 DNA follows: TGTGCCAGCAGCCGGGGACAGGGATTCAACTTTGGTGAAAAACTGTTTTTT. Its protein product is CASSRGQGFNFGEKLFF.